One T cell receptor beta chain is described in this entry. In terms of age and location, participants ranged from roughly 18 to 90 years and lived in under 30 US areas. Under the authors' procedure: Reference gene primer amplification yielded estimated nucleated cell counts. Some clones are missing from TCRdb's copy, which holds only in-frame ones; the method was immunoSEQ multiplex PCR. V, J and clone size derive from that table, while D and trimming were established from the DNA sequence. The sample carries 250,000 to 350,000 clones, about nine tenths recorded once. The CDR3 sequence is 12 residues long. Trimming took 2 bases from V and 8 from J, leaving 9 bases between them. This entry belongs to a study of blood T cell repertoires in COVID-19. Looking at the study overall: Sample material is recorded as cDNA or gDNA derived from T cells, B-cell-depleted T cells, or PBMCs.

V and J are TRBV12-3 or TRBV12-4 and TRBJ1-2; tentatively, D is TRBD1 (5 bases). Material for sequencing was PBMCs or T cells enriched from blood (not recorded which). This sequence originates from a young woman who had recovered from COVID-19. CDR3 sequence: CASSLQGGGYTF. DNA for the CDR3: TGTGCCAGCAGTTTACAGGGAGGCGGCTACACCTTC.